The source of this T cell receptor (beta chain) is a study of STAT5B mutations in CD4+ large granular lymphocyte leukemia. Study overall: Healthy donors showed HLA-associated enrichment of the CDR3 'QG' motif. Overall study findings and caveats: Compared with healthy controls (2/35), patient top clones favored TRBV06 (8/27).

In germline, CDR1 is SNHLY, CDR2 FYNNEI. V shed 5 bases, J shed 4 bases, and the junction held 12 bases outside the gene matches. The CDR3 covers 16 residues. Profiled with immunoSEQ multiplex PCR; TCRdb holds only in-frame clones, not every one. The sample carries some 45,000 clones, about 86% recorded once. This clone has more than one count but fewer than ten. Its antigen is still unknown. The sequence came from a human donor in good health. The V and J genes are TRBV2 and TRBJ2-5; 8 bases fit TRBD2. Sample: CD4+ T cells from blood buffy coats. CDR3 residues: CASSTDPGGRGETQYF. In DNA, the CDR3 is TGTGCCAGCAGTACCGATCCGGGGGGGCGGGGAGAGACCCAGTACTTC.